These 9 T cell receptor beta chains were sequenced from one sample in a study of control samples from healthy donors and cancer patients. Assay: immunoSEQ multiplex PCR; the TCRdb copy retains only in-frame clones and omits some. The table records roughly 100,000 clones, about 89% of them present only once. Input material: PBMCs. The receptors originated from a man in his 60s with lung cancer.

This clone was counted only a few times. The same CDR3 arises from other DNA sequences in this sample as well. The genes are TRBV27 and TRBJ1-1; no firm D call. CDR1 and CDR2 (germline): MNHEY, SMNVEV (reference sequence). The germline V and J ends were trimmed by 3 bases and 4 bases, with 12 bases remaining between them. The CDR3 extends over 14 amino acids. CDR3 sequence reads: CASSFNPGGTEAFF. The CDR3 coding sequence is TGTGCCAGCAGTTTCAACCCAGGAGGCACTGAAGCTTTCTTT.

The chain combines TRBV13 with TRBJ1-1, with D hard to call. The CDR3 extends over 13 amino acids. V dropped 2 bases and J dropped 0 bases, with 4 bases sitting between them. CDR1 PRHDT and CDR2 FYEKMQ come from the germline V gene (reference sequence). CDR3 bases: TGTGCCAGCAGCTTACGGGTGAACACTGAAGCTTTCTTT. It is translated as CASSLRVNTEAFF.

The chain recombines TRBV11-3 with TRBJ2-5; unclear D gene. V lost 5 bases to trimming and J lost 5 bases, with 9 bases between them. CDR1 is SGHNT and CDR2 is YENEEA in the germline V gene. The CDR3 is 12 residues long. The CDR3 region is CASSAHSETQYF. The CDR3 DNA is TGTGCCAGCAGCGCTCACTCGGAGACCCAGTACTTC.

The chain carries TRBV12-5 and TRBJ2-1; 10 nucleotides match TRBD1. Trimming took 1 base from V and 7 from J; bases not matched to a gene: 4. The germline CDR1 and CDR2 sequences are LGHNT and FRNRAP. CDR3 length: 15 amino acids. The CDR3: CASGLGDRGMNEQFF. CDR3 nucleotides: TGTGCTAGTGGTTTGGGGGACAGGGGAATGAATGAGCAGTTCTTC.

This clone was seen once. The chain links TRBV7-2 to TRBJ1-3; TRBD1 aligns across 11 bases. The CDR3 has 18 amino acids. The V segment lost 1 base and the J segment 2 bases; nucleotides outside the gene matches: 7. In germline, CDR1 is SGHTA, CDR2 FQGNSA. CDR3 sequence reads: CASSLVGWTGGTGNTIYF. Here the CDR3 DNA reads TGTGCCAGCAGCTTAGTGGGGTGGACAGGGGGCACTGGAAACACCATATATTTT.

This sequence joins TRBV5-1 and TRBJ2-7; tentative D call: TRBD1 (5 bases). The CDR3 is 15 residues long. V was trimmed by 3 bases and J by 2 bases, leaving 15 bases between them. Germline V gene lookup returns CDR1 SGHRS and CDR2 YFSETQ. In DNA form, the CDR3 reads TGCGCCAGCAGCTATATATTGGACAAGACCTACGAGCAGTACTTC. Its translation: CASSYILDKTYEQYF.

Comments on this clone: This specimen includes other DNA sequences encoding the same CDR3. The chain joins TRBV7-9 to TRBJ1-1; D is possibly TRBD1 (5 bases). The CDR3 runs 15 residues. Germline values: CDR1 SEHNR, CDR2 FQNEAQ (reference sequence). V lost 5 bases to trimming and J lost 14 bases, with 27 bases between them. CDR3 in DNA: TGTGCCAGCAGCCCTCGGCAGGGTGGTGGTAGGGACGCCTTCTTT. Translated, it gives CASSPRQGGGRDAFF. Based on the CDR3 plus reference TRBV7-9 and TRBJ1-1, the full variable domain is DTGVSQNPRHKITKRGQNVTFRCDPISEHNRLYWYRQTLGQGPEFLTYFQNEAQLEKSRLLSDRFSAERPKGSFSTLEIQRTEQGDSAMYLCASSPRQGGGRDAFFGQGTRLTVV.

CDR3 nucleotides: TGTGCCAGCAGCTTTGACAGAACCTACGAGCAGTACGTC. This translates into CASSFDRTYEQYV. V is TRBV5-4 and J is TRBJ2-7, with D possibly TRBD1 on 5 matching bases. The CDR3 runs 13 residues. Trimming cost V 2 bases and J 2 bases, with 8 bases left between them. CDR1 SGHNT and CDR2 YYREEE come from the germline V gene (reference sequence).

The genes are TRBV18 and TRBJ1-2, with 7 bases aligning to TRBD1. Germline trimming cut 8 bases from V and 1 base from J; bases unmatched to any gene: 10. CDR3 length: 15 residues. Germline CDR1 is KGHSH and CDR2 is LQKENI. CDR3 protein: CASSPRTGLNYGYTF. CDR3 sequence (DNA): TGTGCCAGCAGTCCGAGGACAGGCCTTAACTATGGCTACACCTTC.